This TCR beta chain appears in the sequencing data of a study of cytomegalovirus exposure and HLA in healthy donors. Background on the study: It was reported in a later analysis that the 100 to 150 validation repertoires used the same platform as the approximately 600 first-cohort repertoires. Study findings and constraints: Specific recognition of CMV antigens was confirmed in vitro for a few chains (all CMV-associated). The majority of TCR sequences were rare, yet some public TCRs appeared in many donors. Altogether, around 160 TCR beta chains were recorded as cytomegalovirus-associated.

In regard to this clone: Its antigen is undetermined.

Germline trimming cut 6 bases from V and 2 bases from J; bases unmatched to any gene: 6. Germline CDR1 SQVTM, CDR2 ANQGSEA. The CDR3 loop spans 13 amino acids. The protocol was immunoSEQ multiplex PCR, while the TCRdb copy is restricted to in-frame clones and leaves out a portion. The table lists about 160,000 clones, roughly 89% of them singletons. Sequencing was carried out using PBMCs. This TCR was recovered from a woman aged 18-29 years in good health and CMV-seropositive. The rearrangement uses TRBV29-1 and TRBJ1-2; 7 positions match TRBD1. The CDR3 sequence: CSVERGQNYGYTF. CDR3 coding DNA: TGCAGCGTCGAAAGGGGGCAGAACTATGGCTACACCTTC.